The clone carrying this T cell receptor (beta chain) was detected many times. The antigen remains undetermined. TCRdb used MiXCR to reprocess the reads, holding one entry per CDR3 protein. The data contain about 140,000 distinct CDR3 sequences, about 6.1% of them singletons. This entry comes from a study of T cell repertoires in cytomegalovirus infection. Study background: Indicated by public TCR beta signatures were CMV infection and matching HLA type. Study observations and caveats: Identification of carriers of CMV plus the relevant HLA was performed using cumulative public TCR beta family frequency.

The germline CDR1 and CDR2 sequences are MNHEY and SVGAGI. The CDR3 extends over 15 amino acids. V was cut by 0 bases and J by 1 base, with 9 bases left in between. Sequenced material: PBMCs. The chain recombines TRBV6-5 with TRBJ1-1; D call uncertain. This TCR came from a human donor in good health (CMV status not recorded). Some clones in this sample may be carry-over from other donors' samples. The CDR3 DNA reads as TGTGCCAGCAGTTACTCTTCGGAGGCGAACACTGAAGCTTTCTTT. Encoded protein: CASSYSSEANTEAFF.